One sample yielded the 15 T cell receptor beta chains listed below, sequenced in a study of early T cells in non-severe SARS-CoV-2 infection (dated by TCRdb to 2020 to 2022). The library was generated by 5' RACE. Sequencing relied on a NextSeq 500. TCRdb itself trimmed the public reads at Q25 with fastp, ran MiXCR and retained productive beta chains. Rows are combined by CDR3 protein, so each entry shows the most common genes and DNA. The sample has approximately 20,000 distinct CDR3 sequences on record, less than 4.5% of them singletons. The ten largest clones represent roughly 1.5% of the sample. The sequenced material came from whole blood. These receptors were collected from an adult who was a healthcare worker with PCR-confirmed SARS-CoV-2 infection or an uninfected control (not recorded which).

This clonotype was recorded many times. This rearrangement joins TRBV11-2 to TRBJ2-4; tentative D call: TRBD2 (5 bases). The CDR3 is 13 residues long. Germline lookup yields CDR1 SGHAT and CDR2 FQNNGV. Trimming took 3 bases from V and 8 from J, leaving 11 bases between them. The CDR3 coding sequence is TGTGCCAGCAGCTTGATTACTAGGGACATTCAGTACTTC. Amino acids: CASSLITRDIQYF.

Only a few counts were recorded for this clonotype. This chain connects TRBV6-2 or TRBV6-3 to TRBJ2-2; D remains ambiguous. V lost 0 bases and J lost 0, with 11 bases in between. The CDR3 loop spans 17 amino acids. Germline V gene lookup returns CDR1 MNHEY and CDR2 SVGEGT. The CDR3 nucleotides read TGTGCCAGCAGTTACTCGAGTTTTTCGGCGAACACCGGGGAGCTGTTTTTT. As protein: CASSYSSFSANTGELFF.

This clonotype was found many times. The rearrangement links TRBV12-3 or TRBV12-4 to TRBJ2-7; possible D gene TRBD1, 5 bases. V lost 2 bases to trimming and J lost 2 bases, with 7 bases between them. The CDR3 loop spans 13 amino acids. As DNA, the CDR3 is TGTGCCAGCAGTTTACGCAGGGCCTACGAGCAGTACTTC. Translated, it gives CASSLRRAYEQYF.

This clonotype appeared a few times. V is TRBV4-3 and J is TRBJ2-7; 9 bases map to TRBD1. V trimming: 0 bases; J trimming: 2 bases; junction bases outside the gene matches: 11. The CDR3 has 18 amino acids. Germline CDR1 reads LGHNA; CDR2 reads YSLEER. Here the CDR3 reads CASSQDLGQGIMAYEQYF. CDR3 DNA: TGCGCCAGCAGCCAAGATCTCGGACAGGGGATAATGGCCTACGAGCAGTACTTC.

This clonotype has at least ten counts. The V call is TRBV3-1, the J call TRBJ2-5; the D is unclear. CDR1 LGHDT and CDR2 YNNKEL come from the germline V gene (reference sequence). The CDR3 contains 15 residues. V was cut by 0 bases and J by 1 base, with 9 bases left in between. The CDR3 is CASSQDGRSQETQYF. For the CDR3, the DNA is TGTGCCAGCAGCCAAGATGGGCGTAGCCAAGAGACCCAGTACTTC.

This clonotype was picked up many times. J is TRBJ2-1 and V is TRBV12-3 or TRBV12-4, with TRBD2 matching over 10 bases. Trimming took 6 bases from V and 3 from J; bases not matched to a gene: 2. This CDR3 is built from 14 residues. The CDR3 DNA is TGTGCCAGCAGAGTAGCGGGAGGCTACAATGAGCAGTTCTTC. Translated: CASRVAGGYNEQFF.

This clonotype is categorized as medium-sized. The chain has TRBV5-4 and TRBJ2-3, with 10 nucleotides matching TRBD2. The CDR3 runs to 16 residues. V trimming: 1 base; J trimming: 2 bases; junction bases outside the gene matches: 4. Germline V gene lookup returns CDR1 SGHNT and CDR2 YYREEE (reference sequence). CDR3 sequence: CASSLRLAGDTDTQYF. The CDR3 bases are TGTGCCAGCAGCTTGCGGCTAGCGGGGGACACAGATACGCAGTATTTT.

This clonotype appeared many times. The chain recombines TRBV19 with TRBJ2-1, with D tentatively TRBD2 (6 bases). Per germline, CDR1 LNHDA and CDR2 SQIVND (reference sequence). This CDR3 comprises 18 residues. Trimming shortened V by 4 bases and J by 4 bases, and 23 bases separated the two germline ends. CDR3 sequence: CASSKTGRQRVMYNEQFF. The CDR3 nucleotides are TGTGCCAGTAGTAAGACCGGAAGACAGCGGGTTATGTACAATGAGCAGTTCTTC.

The chain uses TRBV7-2 and TRBJ1-2, with D possibly TRBD1 on 5 matching bases. The V gene lost 3 bases and the J gene lost 2 bases, with 13 bases spanning the gap. The germline CDR1 and CDR2 sequences are SGHTA and FQGNSA. This CDR3 is built from 15 residues. The CDR3 loop reads CASSFPGHTNYGYTF. The CDR3 bases are TGTGCCAGCAGCTTCCCAGGGCACACCAACTATGGCTACACCTTC.

This clonotype has a count of ten or more. This sequence joins TRBV7-2 and TRBJ1-2; 8 bases align to TRBD1. The CDR3 covers 16 residues. V dropped 5 bases and J dropped 3; count of bases not matched to a gene: 11. Germline V CDR1 and CDR2: SGHTA, FQGNSA. CDR3 DNA: TGTGCCAGCAGCGCTCGCCAGGGGGCGACGGACTATGGCTACACCTTC. Amino acids: CASSARQGATDYGYTF.

There are many counts of this clonotype. The gene calls are TRBV14 and TRBJ2-5, with TRBD2 matching 8 bases. This CDR3 comprises 14 residues. From germline, CDR1 is SGHDN and CDR2 FVKESK. The V and J ends lost 3 bases and 7 bases, in that order; junction bases with no gene match: 7. In DNA form, the CDR3 reads TGTGCCAGCAGCCATAGGGGGACTAGTGCGACCCAGTACTTC. Protein: CASSHRGTSATQYF.

This clonotype came up many times. The chain recombines TRBV5-4 with TRBJ2-7; perhaps TRBD1 as D (5 bases). Germline V CDR1 and CDR2: SGHNT, YYREEE (reference sequence). V was pared by 5 bases and J by 0 bases, with 12 bases between. The length of the CDR3 is 14 residues. DNA of the CDR3: TGTGCCAGCAGACCCCAGGGAAGCTCCTACGAGCAGTACTTC. This encodes CASRPQGSSYEQYF.

Many counts were recorded for this clonotype. This chain joins TRBV6-5 and TRBJ2-1, with 11 nucleotides matching TRBD1. The germline V gene has CDR1 MNHEY and CDR2 SVGAGI. Trimming took 2 bases from V and 7 from J; bases not matched to a gene: 4. The CDR3 contains 15 residues. This CDR3 is CASSYPGQGVNEQFF. Here the CDR3 DNA reads TGTGCCAGCAGTTACCCGGGACAGGGGGTAAATGAGCAGTTCTTC.

The sample holds a few counts of this clonotype. The V call is TRBV2, the J call TRBJ1-1; TRBD1 is a possible D gene (5 bases). Trimming removed 6 bases from V and 0 bases from J, with 8 bases in between. Per the germline V gene, CDR1 is SNHLY and CDR2 is FYNNEI. This CDR3 has 13 residues. CDR3 coding DNA: TGTGCCAGCAGGGGGACTATGAACACTGAAGCTTTCTTT. Translation gives CASRGTMNTEAFF.

For this clonotype: A much more abundant neighbour one base away suggests this may be a read error. The gene calls are TRBV11-2 and TRBJ1-2; TRBD1 might be the D (6 bases). There are 15 residues in the CDR3. The germline CDR1 and CDR2 sequences are SGHAT and FQNNGV. The CDR3: CASSLADSRNYGFTF. The CDR3 bases are TGTGCCAGCAGCTTAGCGGACAGCCGCAACTATGGCTTCACCTTC.